This section outlines one TCR beta chain sequence together with its context. The data derive from a study of blood T cell repertoires in COVID-19. Study background: COVID-19 samples, acute and convalescent, were from the United States, Italy and Spain. The analysed material was cDNA or gDNA that came from T cells, B-cell-depleted T cells, or PBMCs.

Per germline, CDR1 KGHSH and CDR2 LQKENI. The V end lost 4 bases, the J end lost 2 bases, and 11 bases lay between the germline ends. This CDR3 contains 14 residues. Per the original data handling: Amplified reference gene primers provided the basis for estimating nucleated cell counts. The protocol was immunoSEQ multiplex PCR, while the TCRdb copy is restricted to in-frame clones and leaves out a portion. The V and J calls and clone size are taken from that table; D and trimming were inferred from the DNA. The repertoire includes 250,000 to 300,000 clones, about 90% of them detected once, and roughly 1.6% sits in the top ten.

Sequencing input: peripheral blood. The TCR originated in a woman between 40 and 55 years old who had recovered from COVID-19. The gene calls are TRBV18 and TRBJ1-1; possible D gene TRBD1, 5 bases. As DNA, the CDR3 is TGTGCCAGCTCACTCTTACAGGAAAACACTGAAGCTTTCTTT. It specifies CASSLLQENTEAFF.